The clone carrying this T cell receptor (beta chain) was counted a single time. Its antigen is as yet unknown. The CDR3 extends over 14 amino acids. Germline values: CDR1 MNHEY, CDR2 SVGAGI. V lost 0 bases and J 4 bases, leaving 9 bases between the germline ends. The data are from a study of multiple sclerosis patients with progressive multifocal leukoencephalopathy. General observations from the study: Lower normalized Shannon entropy suggested reduced TRB diversity in most PML patients.

Some clones are missing from TCRdb's copy, which holds only in-frame ones; the method was immunoSEQ multiplex PCR. The sample includes 25,000 to 35,000 clones, more than 80% seen only once; the top ten take roughly 12%. The time point: time of PML onset. The source was PBMCs, collected from a patient treated with natalizumab. The V gene is TRBV6-5, the J gene TRBJ1-2; D possibly corresponds to TRBD1 (6 bases). The origin of this receptor is a young woman with progressive multifocal leukoencephalopathy. CDR3 nucleotide sequence: TGTGCCAGCAGTTACTCAGCAGGGGCCTATGGCTACACCTTC. Protein: CASSYSAGAYGYTF.